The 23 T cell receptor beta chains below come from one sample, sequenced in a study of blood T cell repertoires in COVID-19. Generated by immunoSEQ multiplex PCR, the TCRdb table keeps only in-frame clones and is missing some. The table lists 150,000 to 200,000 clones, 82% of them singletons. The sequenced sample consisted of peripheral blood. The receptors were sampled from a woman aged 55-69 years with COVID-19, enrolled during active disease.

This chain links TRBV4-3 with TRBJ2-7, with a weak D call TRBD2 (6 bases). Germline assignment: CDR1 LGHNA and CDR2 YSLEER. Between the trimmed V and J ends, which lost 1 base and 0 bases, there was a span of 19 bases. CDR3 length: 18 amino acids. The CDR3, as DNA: TGCGCCAGCAGCCAAGCCTTATCCGGGGACTCTATCTCCTACGAGCAGTACTTC. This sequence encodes CASSQALSGDSISYEQYF.

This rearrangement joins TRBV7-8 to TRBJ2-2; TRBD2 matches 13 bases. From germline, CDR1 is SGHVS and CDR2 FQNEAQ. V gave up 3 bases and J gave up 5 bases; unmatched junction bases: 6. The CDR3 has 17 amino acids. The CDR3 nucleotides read TGTGCCAGCAGCTTCCAGACTAGCGGGAGGAAAACCGGGGAGCTGTTTTTT. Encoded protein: CASSFQTSGRKTGELFF.

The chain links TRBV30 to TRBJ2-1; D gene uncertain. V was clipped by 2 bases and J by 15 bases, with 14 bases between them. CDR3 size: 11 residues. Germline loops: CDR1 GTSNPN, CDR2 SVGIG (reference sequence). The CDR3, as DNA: TGTGCCTGGAGTTTCCGCGACTTTTTGTTCTTC. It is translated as CAWSFRDFLFF.

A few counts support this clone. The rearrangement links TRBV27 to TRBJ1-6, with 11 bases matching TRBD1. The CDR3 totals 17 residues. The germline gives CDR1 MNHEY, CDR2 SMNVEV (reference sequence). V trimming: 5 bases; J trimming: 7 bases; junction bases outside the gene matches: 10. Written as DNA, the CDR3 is TGTGCCAGCAGTGGGCAAGGACAGGGGGCTCGGAATTCACCCCTCCACTTT. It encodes CASSGQGQGARNSPLHF.

The CDR3 region has the DNA TGCGCCAGCAGCTCGACCGGGACTAGCGGAAATGAGCAGTTCTTC. Translation: CASSSTGTSGNEQFF. The V and J genes are TRBV5-1 and TRBJ2-1; 11 bases fit TRBD2. Germline trimming cut 3 bases from V and 7 bases from J; bases unmatched to any gene: 6. The CDR3 has 15 residues. Germline assignment: CDR1 SGHRS and CDR2 YFSETQ. Full variable domain (rest looked up from reference TRBV5-1 and TRBJ2-1): KAGVTQTPRYLIKTRGQQVTLSCSPISGHRSVSWYQQTPGQGLQFLFEYFSETQRNKGNFPGRFSGRQFSNSRSEMNVSTLELGDSALYLCASSSTGTSGNEQFFGPGTRLTVL.

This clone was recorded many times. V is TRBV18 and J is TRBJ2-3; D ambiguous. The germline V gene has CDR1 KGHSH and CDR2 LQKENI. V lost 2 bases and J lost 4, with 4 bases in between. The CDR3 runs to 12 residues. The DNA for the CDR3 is TGTGCCAGCTCACCAAGCGCAGATACGCAGTATTTT. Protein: CASSPSADTQYF.

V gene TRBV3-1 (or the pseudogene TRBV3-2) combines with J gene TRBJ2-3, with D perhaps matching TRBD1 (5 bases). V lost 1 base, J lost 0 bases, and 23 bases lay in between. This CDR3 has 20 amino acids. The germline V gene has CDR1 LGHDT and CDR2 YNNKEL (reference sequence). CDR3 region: CASSQVIALGPLRSTDTQYF. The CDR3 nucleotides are TGTGCCAGCAGCCAAGTTATCGCTTTGGGGCCCCTTCGTAGCACAGATACGCAGTATTTT.

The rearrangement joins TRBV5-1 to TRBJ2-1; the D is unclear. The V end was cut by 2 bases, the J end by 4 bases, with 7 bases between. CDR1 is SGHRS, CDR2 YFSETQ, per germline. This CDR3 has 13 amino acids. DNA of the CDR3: TGCGCCAGCAGCTTAACTTCTTACAATGAGCAGTTCTTC. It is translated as CASSLTSYNEQFF.

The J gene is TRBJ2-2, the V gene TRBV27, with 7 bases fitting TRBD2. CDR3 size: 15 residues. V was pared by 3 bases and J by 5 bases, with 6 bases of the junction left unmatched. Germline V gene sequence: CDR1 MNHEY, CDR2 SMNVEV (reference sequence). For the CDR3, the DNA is TGTGCCAGCAGTTTCGAGGGAGGGAAAACCGGGGAGCTGTTTTTT. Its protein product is CASSFEGGKTGELFF.

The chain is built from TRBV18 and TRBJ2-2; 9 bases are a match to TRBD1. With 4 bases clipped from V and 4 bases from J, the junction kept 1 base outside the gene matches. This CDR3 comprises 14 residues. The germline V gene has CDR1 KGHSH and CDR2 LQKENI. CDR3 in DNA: TGTGCCAGCTCACGGGGACAGGGCACCGGGGAGCTGTTTTTT. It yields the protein CASSRGQGTGELFF.

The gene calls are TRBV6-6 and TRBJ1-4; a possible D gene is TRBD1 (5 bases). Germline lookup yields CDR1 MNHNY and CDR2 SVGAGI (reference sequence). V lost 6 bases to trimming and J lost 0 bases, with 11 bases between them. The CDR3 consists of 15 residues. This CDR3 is CASRLQGATNEKLFF. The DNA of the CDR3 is TGTGCCAGCAGACTCCAGGGTGCAACTAATGAAAAACTGTTTTTT.

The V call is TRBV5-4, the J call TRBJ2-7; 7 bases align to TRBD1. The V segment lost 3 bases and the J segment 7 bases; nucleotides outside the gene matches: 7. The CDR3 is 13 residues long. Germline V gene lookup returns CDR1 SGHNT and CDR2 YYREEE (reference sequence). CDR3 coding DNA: TGTGCCAGCAGCTCCCGACAGACAGGGGAGCAGTACGTC. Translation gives CASSSRQTGEQYV.

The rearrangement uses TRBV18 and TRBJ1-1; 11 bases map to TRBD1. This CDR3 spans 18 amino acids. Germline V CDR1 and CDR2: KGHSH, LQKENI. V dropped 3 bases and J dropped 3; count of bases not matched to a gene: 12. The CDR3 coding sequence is TGTGCCAGCTCACCTCTCAGGACAGGGGGCGGCGGGGACACTGAAGCTTTCTTT. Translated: CASSPLRTGGGGDTEAFF.

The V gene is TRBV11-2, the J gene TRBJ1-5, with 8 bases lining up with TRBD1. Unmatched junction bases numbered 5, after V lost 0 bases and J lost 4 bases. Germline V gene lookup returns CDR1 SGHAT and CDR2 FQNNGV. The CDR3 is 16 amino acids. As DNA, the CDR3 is TGTGCCAGCAGCTTAGACGGACAGGGAGGTAATCAGCCCCAGCATTTT. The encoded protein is CASSLDGQGGNQPQHF.

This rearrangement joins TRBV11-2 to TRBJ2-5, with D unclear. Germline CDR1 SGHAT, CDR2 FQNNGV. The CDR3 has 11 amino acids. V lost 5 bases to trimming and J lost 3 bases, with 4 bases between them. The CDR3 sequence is CASSLKETQYF. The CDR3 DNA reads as TGTGCCAGCAGCCTTAAAGAGACCCAGTACTTC.

Here the CDR3 reads CASGLGVPGGYTF. As DNA, the CDR3 is TGTGCTAGTGGTCTCGGGGTACCTGGGGGCTACACCTTC. The rearrangement uses TRBV12-5 and TRBJ1-2, with unresolved D. Germline CDR1 reads LGHNT; CDR2 reads FRNRAP. CDR3 length equals 13 residues. V lost 5 bases and J lost 8, with 15 bases in between.

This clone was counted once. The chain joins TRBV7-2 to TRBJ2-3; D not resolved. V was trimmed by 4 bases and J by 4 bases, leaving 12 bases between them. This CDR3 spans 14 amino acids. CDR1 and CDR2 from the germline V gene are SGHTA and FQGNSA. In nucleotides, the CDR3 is TGTGCCAGCAGCTCTGCCCTGAGTGCAGATACGCAGTATTTT. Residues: CASSSALSADTQYF.

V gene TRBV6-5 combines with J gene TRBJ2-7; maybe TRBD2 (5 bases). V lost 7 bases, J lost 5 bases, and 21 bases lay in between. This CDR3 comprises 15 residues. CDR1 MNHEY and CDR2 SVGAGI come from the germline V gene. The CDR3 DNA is TGTGCCAGCACCCAAAAACGGGAATCAAGAGACGAGCAGTACTTC. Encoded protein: CASTQKRESRDEQYF.

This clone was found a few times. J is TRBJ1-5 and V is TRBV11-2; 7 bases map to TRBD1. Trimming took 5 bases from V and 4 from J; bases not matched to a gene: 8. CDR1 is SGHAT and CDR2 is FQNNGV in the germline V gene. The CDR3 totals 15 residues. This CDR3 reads CASSPGGQPNQPQHF. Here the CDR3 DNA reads TGTGCCAGCAGCCCCGGGGGACAGCCGAATCAGCCCCAGCATTTT.

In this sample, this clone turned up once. The chain's CDR3 is CASSADSSTYNEQFF. CDR3 bases: TGTGCCAGCAGCGCGGACAGCTCCACCTACAATGAGCAGTTCTTC. The gene calls are TRBV9 and TRBJ2-1; tentatively, D is TRBD1 (6 bases). Germline V gene lookup returns CDR1 SGDLS and CDR2 YYNGEE. V gave up 3 bases and J gave up 2 bases, with 12 bases separating them. The CDR3 totals 15 residues.

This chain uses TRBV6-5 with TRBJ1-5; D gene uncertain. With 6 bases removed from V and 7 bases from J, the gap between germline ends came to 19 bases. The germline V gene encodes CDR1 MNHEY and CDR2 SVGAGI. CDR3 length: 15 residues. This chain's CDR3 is CASRAGILSAQPQHF. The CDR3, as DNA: TGTGCCAGCAGGGCAGGTATTTTATCTGCGCAGCCCCAGCATTTT.

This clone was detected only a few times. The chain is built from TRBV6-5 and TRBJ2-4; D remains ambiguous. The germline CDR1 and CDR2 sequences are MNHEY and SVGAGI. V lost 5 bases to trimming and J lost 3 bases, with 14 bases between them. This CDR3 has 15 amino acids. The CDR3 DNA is TGTGCCAGCAGTCAGACCCCTACGGGCAAAAACATTCAGTACTTC. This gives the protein CASSQTPTGKNIQYF.

CDR3 protein: CASIATTSGRRETQYF. CDR3 DNA sequence: TGTGCCAGCATCGCGACGACTAGCGGGAGGCGGGAGACCCAGTACTTC. The rearrangement links TRBV3-1 (or the pseudogene TRBV3-2) to TRBJ2-5; the match to TRBD2 covers 13 bases. J was trimmed by 5 bases and V by 7 bases; bases with no gene match: 10. Germline V lookup: CDR1 LGHDT, CDR2 YNNKEL (reference sequence). This CDR3 has 16 residues.